The 29 T cell receptor beta chains presented below share a single source sample, sequenced in a study of cytotoxic CD8 clonotypes in ibrutinib-treated CLL. Sequencing used immunoSEQ multiplex PCR; TCRdb keeps in-frame clones, though not all of them. Seen here are 20,000 to 25,000 clones, about 67% observed once, and the top ten hold under 50%. The material sequenced was PBMCs, taken after 12 months of ibrutinib treatment. The receptors shown here come from a human donor with chronic lymphocytic leukemia.

The chain has TRBV7-8 and TRBJ2-7, with no clear D. Germline CDR1 is SGHVS and CDR2 is FQNEAQ. CDR3 length equals 14 residues. V was pared by 7 bases and J by 0 bases, with 13 bases between. CDR3: CASTQVSASYEQYF. The CDR3 DNA follows: TGTGCCAGCACTCAAGTGTCGGCCTCCTACGAGCAGTACTTC. The full variable domain, its missing parts supplied by reference TRBV7-8 and TRBJ2-7, is GAGVSQSPRYKVAKRGQDVALRCDPISGHVSLFWYQQALGQGPEFLTYFQNEAQLDKSGLPSDRFFAERPEGSVSTLKIQRTQQEDSAVYLCASTQVSASYEQYFGPGTRLTVT.

The V gene is TRBV15, the J gene TRBJ1-6; possibly TRBD1 for D (5 bases). The CDR3 contains 15 residues. CDR1 is LNHNV and CDR2 is YYDKDF in the germline V gene (reference sequence). Trimming pared 2 bases from V and 7 bases from J, leaving 12 bases between. The DNA for the CDR3 is TGTGCCACCAGCAGAAGTGGGGGGTTCAATTCACCCCTCCACTTT. Its protein product is CATSRSGGFNSPLHF.

J is TRBJ1-2 and V is TRBV28, with D perhaps matching TRBD1 (6 bases). V lost 5 bases, J lost 2 bases, and 15 bases lay in between. CDR3 length: 15 amino acids. The V gene's germline CDR1 is MDHEN and CDR2 SYDVKM. The CDR3 loop is CASSHTGRGNYGYTF. The CDR3 nucleotides are TGTGCCAGCAGTCATACAGGGAGAGGAAACTATGGCTACACCTTC.

The chain has TRBV11-2 and TRBJ1-3; D remains ambiguous. The ends were cut back, 7 bases at V and 4 bases at J, with 14 bases in the middle. Germline assignment: CDR1 SGHAT and CDR2 FQNNGV. There are 14 residues in the CDR3. The CDR3 DNA reads as TGTGCCAGCACCCTCGGTAGGACCGGAAACACCATATATTTT. Translating gives CASTLGRTGNTIYF.

This chain uses TRBV27 with TRBJ2-1, with D hard to call. This CDR3 has 13 amino acids. Per the germline V gene, CDR1 is MNHEY and CDR2 is SMNVEV (reference sequence). V dropped 6 bases and J dropped 4 bases, with 10 bases sitting between them. CDR3 loop: CASSLGAYNEQFF. The DNA of the CDR3 is TGTGCCAGCAGCCTTGGAGCGTACAATGAGCAGTTCTTC.

This chain joins TRBV6-1 and TRBJ1-4; 10 nucleotides agree with TRBD1. The CDR3 sequence is 15 residues long. V dropped 6 bases and J dropped 3; count of bases not matched to a gene: 4. Germline CDR1 reads MNHNS; CDR2 reads SASEGT. The DNA of the CDR3 is TGTGCCAGCAGGACAGGGGGCTCGTCTAATGAAAAACTGTTTTTT. It is translated as CASRTGGSSNEKLFF.

The chain is built from TRBV25-1 and TRBJ1-2, with a weak D call TRBD1 (6 bases). The CDR3 is 13 residues long. V was pared by 5 bases and J by 5 bases, with 12 bases between. Germline CDR1 reads MGHDK; CDR2 reads SYGVNS. CDR3 DNA: TGTGCCAGCAGTAGCGGACAGATATATGGCTACACCTTC. It codes for CASSSGQIYGYTF.

In this sample, this clone turned up many times. The chain couples TRBV18 to TRBJ2-4; the D call may be TRBD1 or TRBD2 (5 bases each). V was pared by 2 bases and J by 8 bases, with 13 bases between. The germline V gene encodes CDR1 KGHSH and CDR2 LQKENI. CDR3 length: 14 residues. CDR3 residues: CASSPFVGTDIQYF. The CDR3 nucleotides read TGTGCCAGCTCACCATTCGTAGGGACGGACATTCAGTACTTC.

The J gene is TRBJ2-3, the V gene TRBV9; 7 bases are shared with TRBD2. The J segment lost 0 bases and the V segment lost 7 bases, leaving 5 bases of the junction unmatched. CDR1 is SGDLS, CDR2 YYNGEE, per germline. The CDR3 length is 14 residues. For the CDR3, the DNA is TGTGCCAGCGGCGGGGGAGCTAGCACAGATACGCAGTATTTT. Translation gives CASGGGASTDTQYF.

This chain joins TRBV30 and TRBJ1-1; D is possibly TRBD1 (5 bases). Germline V gene lookup returns CDR1 GTSNPN and CDR2 SVGIG (reference sequence). The V and J ends lost 5 bases and 5 bases respectively, with 15 bases between them. There are 13 residues in the CDR3. The CDR3 sequence: CAWAVRGGTEAFF. As DNA, the CDR3 is TGTGCCTGGGCCGTTAGGGGAGGAACTGAAGCTTTCTTT.

The chain carries TRBV18 and TRBJ2-2; the D gene is possibly TRBD1 (5 bases). The ends were cut back, 2 bases at V and 0 bases at J, with 10 bases in the middle. Germline loops: CDR1 KGHSH, CDR2 LQKENI. The CDR3 extends over 16 amino acids. CDR3 DNA sequence: TGTGCCAGCTCACCAACAGGCAATACGAACACCGGGGAGCTGTTTTTT. It encodes CASSPTGNTNTGELFF.

This clone was seen a single time. The J gene is TRBJ2-3, the V gene TRBV7-2; D remains unclear. The germline V and J ends were trimmed by 4 bases and 5 bases, with 10 bases remaining between them. The CDR3 sequence is 13 residues long. The germline gives CDR1 SGHTA, CDR2 FQGNSA. The CDR3: CASSYAEGDTQYF. As DNA, the CDR3 is TGTGCCAGCAGCTACGCGGAAGGAGATACGCAGTATTTT.

The J gene is TRBJ1-2, the V gene TRBV28, with D perhaps matching TRBD1 (6 bases). Germline CDR1 and CDR2: MDHEN and SYDVKM. V dropped 4 bases and J dropped 2 bases, with 14 bases sitting between them. This CDR3 is built from 15 residues. The CDR3 loop reads CASSSLGGGNYGYTF. In nucleotides, the CDR3 is TGTGCCAGCAGTTCCCTCGGAGGGGGGAACTATGGCTACACCTTC.

This clone was counted only a few times. The V call is TRBV5-1, the J call TRBJ1-5; no clear D. The CDR3 sequence is 15 residues long. Germline CDR1 and CDR2: SGHRS and YFSETQ. Trimming shortened V by 3 bases and J by 2 bases, and 12 bases separated the two germline ends. DNA for the CDR3: TGCGCCAGCAGCTCCGACCCAGGCGGCAATCAGCCCCAGCATTTT. Translating it yields CASSSDPGGNQPQHF.

This clone is a singleton in its sample. The chain recombines TRBV6-1 with TRBJ2-7; 7 nucleotides align to TRBD2. Trimming at V came to 4 bases and at J to 0 bases, leaving 9 bases not matched to a gene. This CDR3 has 16 residues. Looked up from germline, CDR1 is MNHNS and CDR2 is SASEGT. Written as DNA, the CDR3 is TGTGCCAGCAGTGTCTATTGGGGGGGTCTCTCCTACGAGCAGTACTTC. Translation gives CASSVYWGGLSYEQYF.

The V gene is TRBV19, the J gene TRBJ1-2; D is possibly TRBD1 (5 bases). CDR1 is LNHDA and CDR2 is SQIVND in the germline V gene (reference sequence). This CDR3 comprises 14 residues. The germline V and J ends were trimmed by 3 bases and 2 bases, with 10 bases remaining between them. CDR3 amino acids: CASSIGTGNYGYTF. The CDR3 DNA is TGTGCCAGTAGTATTGGGACGGGAAACTATGGCTACACCTTC.

The CDR3, as DNA: TGTGCCAGCAGCCGCCAAGGGGGGGAGACCCAGTACTTC. Residues: CASSRQGGETQYF. V usage is TRBV9 and J usage is TRBJ2-5; the D gene could be TRBD1 or TRBD2 (6 bases each). Germline-derived CDR1 and CDR2 are SGDLS and YYNGEE. Trimming took off 4 bases at V and 5 bases at J, with 12 bases between the two ends. The CDR3 spans 13 residues.

The chain employs TRBV19 and TRBJ2-2; D gene ambiguous. The germline CDR1 and CDR2 sequences are LNHDA and SQIVND (reference sequence). Trimming cost V 3 bases and J 1 base, with 6 bases left between them. CDR3 length equals 14 residues. The chain's CDR3 is CASSIVENTGELFF. CDR3 nucleotides: TGTGCCAGTAGTATTGTCGAGAACACCGGGGAGCTGTTTTTT. Full variable domain (missing parts from reference TRBV19 and TRBJ2-2): DGGITQSPKYLFRKEGQNVTLSCEQNLNHDAMYWYRQDPGQGLRLIYYSQIVNDFQKGDIAEGYSVSREKKESFPLTVTSAQKNPTAFYLCASSIVENTGELFFGEGSRLTVL.

The chain couples TRBV6-1 to TRBJ1-6, with 9 bases matching TRBD1. This CDR3 contains 15 residues. The V gene's germline CDR1 is MNHNS and CDR2 SASEGT. Trimming at V came to 7 bases and at J to 9 bases, leaving 10 bases not matched to a gene. This CDR3 is CASNLGQGVSSPLHF. CDR3 bases: TGTGCCAGCAACCTGGGACAGGGTGTGTCTTCACCCCTCCACTTT.

The genes are TRBV30 and TRBJ1-2; 8 positions match TRBD1. The V segment lost 4 bases and the J segment 3 bases; nucleotides outside the gene matches: 7. There are 14 residues in the CDR3. Germline loops: CDR1 GTSNPN, CDR2 SVGIG (reference sequence). For the CDR3, the DNA is TGTGCCTGGATCGCCCAGGGGGCGGACTATGGCTACACCTTC. This gives the protein CAWIAQGADYGYTF.

The V gene is TRBV7-2, the J gene TRBJ2-1; D unclear. Germline CDR1 and CDR2: SGHTA and FQGNSA. The length of the CDR3 is 12 residues. Between the trimmed V and J ends, which lost 1 base and 7 bases, there was a span of 5 bases. The CDR3 protein is CASSLGLNEQFF. CDR3 DNA: TGTGCCAGCAGCTTAGGCCTTAATGAGCAGTTCTTC.

The chain has TRBV5-6 and TRBJ1-2; D remains unclear. Trimming shortened V by 4 bases and J by 4 bases, and 14 bases separated the two germline ends. The CDR3 sequence is 14 residues long. The V gene's germline CDR1 is SGHDT and CDR2 YYEEEE. The chain's CDR3 is CASSSSRVGYGYTF. CDR3 in DNA: TGTGCCAGCAGCAGTTCTCGGGTGGGCTATGGCTACACCTTC.

The chain uses TRBV12-5 and TRBJ2-1; no clear D. This CDR3 has 13 amino acids. Trimming took off 5 bases at V and 5 bases at J, with 10 bases between the two ends. The germline CDR1 and CDR2 sequences are LGHNT and FRNRAP. As DNA, the CDR3 is TGTGCTAGTGGTCCGACCTTCGACAATGAGCAGTTCTTC. Residues: CASGPTFDNEQFF.

The CDR3 here is CASSESTGANQPQHF. The CDR3 DNA reads TGTGCCAGCAGTGAATCGACAGGGGCCAATCAGCCCCAGCATTTT. The V call is TRBV25-1, the J call TRBJ1-5; 8 positions match TRBD1. V was pared by 1 base and J by 3 bases, with 2 bases of the junction left unmatched. This CDR3 region has 15 residues. The germline V gene encodes CDR1 MGHDK and CDR2 SYGVNS. Full variable domain (remainder filled in from reference TRBV25-1 and TRBJ1-5): EADIYQTPRYLVIGTGKKITLECSQTMGHDKMYWYQQDPGMELHLIHYSYGVNSTEKGDLSSESTVSRIRTEHFPLTLESARPSHTSQYLCASSESTGANQPQHFGDGTRLSIL.

In DNA, the CDR3 is TGTGCCAGCAGCGCCGACTGGTCCTACAATGAGCAGTTCTTC. This translates into CASSADWSYNEQFF. The rearrangement joins TRBV9 to TRBJ2-1; D unclear. V lost 3 bases to trimming and J lost 1 base, with 8 bases between them. This CDR3 has 14 residues. The germline V gene encodes CDR1 SGDLS and CDR2 YYNGEE. The whole variable domain, remainder taken from reference TRBV9 and TRBJ2-1, is DSGVTQTPKHLITATGQRVTLRCSPRSGDLSVYWYQQSLDQGLQFLIQYYNGEERAKGNILERFSAQQFPDLHSELNLSSLELGDSALYFCASSADWSYNEQFFGPGTRLTVL.

The chain is built from TRBV7-2 and TRBJ2-3, with D unresolved. From germline, CDR1 is SGHTA and CDR2 FQGNSA. CDR3 length equals 15 residues. V lost 4 bases and J lost 7, with 18 bases in between. DNA for the CDR3: TGTGCCAGCAGCTCTGTGGACGCTCTGGGGAATACGCAGTATTTT. The encoded protein is CASSSVDALGNTQYF.

The V call is TRBV7-9, the J call TRBJ2-7; D is possibly TRBD1 or TRBD2 (5 bases each). V was pared by 5 bases and J by 5 bases, with 13 bases between. The CDR3 length is 13 residues. The germline V gene encodes CDR1 SEHNR and CDR2 FQNEAQ (reference sequence). This chain's CDR3 is CASSPREWDEQYF. As DNA, the CDR3 is TGTGCCAGCAGCCCCAGGGAGTGGGACGAGCAGTACTTC.

This chain links TRBV5-1 with TRBJ2-1; D is possibly TRBD1 (7 bases). V was shortened by 2 bases and J by 7 bases, with 13 bases between the two germline ends. The germline V gene encodes CDR1 SGHRS and CDR2 YFSETQ. This CDR3 is 14 amino acids long. This CDR3 is CASSFSRGANEQFF. The CDR3 DNA is TGCGCCAGCAGCTTTAGCAGGGGGGCTAATGAGCAGTTCTTC.

J is TRBJ1-6 and V is TRBV30; D is uncertain. Between the trimmed V and J ends, which lost 4 bases and 11 bases, there was a span of 12 bases. This CDR3 has 12 amino acids. CDR1 is GTSNPN, CDR2 SVGIG, per germline (reference sequence). CDR3 in DNA: TGTGCCTGGACTCTCGGGCGTCCACCCCTCCACTTT. As protein: CAWTLGRPPLHF.